This TCR beta chain was found in a study of shared clonotypes between healthy human individuals. This clone is a singleton in its sample. What it recognizes is unknown. Whole-study findings and limits: Investigators collected only blood, and repertoires in tissues likely differ.

Assay: immunoSEQ multiplex PCR; the TCRdb copy retains only in-frame clones and omits some. The sample has over 2 million clones, 90% to 95% seen once. Trimming removed 0 bases from V and 0 bases from J, with 9 bases in between. CDR1 and CDR2 (germline): SGHRS, YFSETQ. There are 15 residues in the CDR3. Sequences were obtained from naive CD4+ T cells sorted from blood. The subset is: CD45RA+ positively selected. The TCR originated in a man between 18 and 35 years old in good health. The chain is built from TRBV5-1 and TRBJ1-1; D not certain. The CDR3 nucleotides are TGCGCCAGCAGCTTGGTAGGCCCATTGAACACTGAAGCTTTCTTT. Protein sequence: CASSLVGPLNTEAFF.